This TCR delta chain was captured in a study of gamma-delta T cells after stem cell transplantation. TCRdb reprocessed the RT-PCR reads through CATT. Counted here are 2,500 to 3,500 delta-chain clones, approximately 1.5% occurring once; the ten biggest clones make up about a third. Comments on this clone: The protein recorded in TCRdb matches a much larger clone and deviates from this DNA's translation at residue 4, suggesting a read error; the protein here is obtained by translating the DNA.

Germline-derived CDR1 and CDR2 are GEAIGNYY and EKD. The CDR3 extends over 17 amino acids. V trimming: 5 bases; J trimming: 7 bases; junction bases outside the gene matches: 15. V gene TRDV2 combines with J gene TRDJ1; 13 nucleotides match TRDD3. Sequencing input: gamma-delta T cells. The clonotype originates from a human donor. It is not recorded whose cells these are; they may come from a transplant donor. This CDR3 reads CACGTILGDTVDRKLIF. The CDR3 region has the DNA TGTGCCTGTGGCACGATACTGGGGGATACGGTGGACCGTAAACTCATCTTT.